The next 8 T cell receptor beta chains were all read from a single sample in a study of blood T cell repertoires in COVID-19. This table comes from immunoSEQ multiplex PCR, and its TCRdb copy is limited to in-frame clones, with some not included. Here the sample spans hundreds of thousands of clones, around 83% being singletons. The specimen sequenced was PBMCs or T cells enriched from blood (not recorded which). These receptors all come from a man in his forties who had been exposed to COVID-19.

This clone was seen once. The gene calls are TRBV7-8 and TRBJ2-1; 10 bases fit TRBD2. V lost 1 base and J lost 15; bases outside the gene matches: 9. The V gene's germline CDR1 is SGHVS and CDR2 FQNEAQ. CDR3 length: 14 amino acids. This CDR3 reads CASSLEQTSGVRFF. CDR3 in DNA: TGTGCCAGCAGCTTAGAACAAACTAGCGGGGTACGGTTCTTC.

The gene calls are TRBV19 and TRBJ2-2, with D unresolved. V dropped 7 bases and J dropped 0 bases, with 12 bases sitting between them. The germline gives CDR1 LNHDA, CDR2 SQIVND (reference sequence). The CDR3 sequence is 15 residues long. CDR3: CASTRQTTNTGELFF. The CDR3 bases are TGTGCCAGTACTAGGCAAACAACGAACACCGGGGAGCTGTTTTTT.

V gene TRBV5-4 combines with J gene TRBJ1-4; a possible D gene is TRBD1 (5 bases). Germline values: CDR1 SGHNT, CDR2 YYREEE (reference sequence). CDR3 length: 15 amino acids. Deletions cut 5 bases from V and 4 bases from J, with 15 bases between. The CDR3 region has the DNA TGTGCCAGCAGATCCGGAGGGACCAATAATGAAAAACTGTTTTTT. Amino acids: CASRSGGTNNEKLFF.

CDR3 DNA sequence: TGCGCCAGCAGCTCCACAGGGGGCGCGTCCTATAATTCACCCCTCCACTTT. Its protein is CASSSTGGASYNSPLHF. The chain couples TRBV5-1 to TRBJ1-6, with TRBD1 matching 9 bases. Losses at the gene ends were 3 bases for V and 1 base for J; bases not matched to a gene: 5. CDR1 and CDR2 (germline): SGHRS, YFSETQ. CDR3 length: 17 residues.

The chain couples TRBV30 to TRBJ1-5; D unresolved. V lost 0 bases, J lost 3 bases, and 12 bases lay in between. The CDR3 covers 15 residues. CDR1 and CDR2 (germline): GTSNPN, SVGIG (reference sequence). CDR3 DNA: TGTGCCTGGAGTGTAGGGAGCGGAAACAATCAGCCCCAGCATTTT. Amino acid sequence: CAWSVGSGNNQPQHF.

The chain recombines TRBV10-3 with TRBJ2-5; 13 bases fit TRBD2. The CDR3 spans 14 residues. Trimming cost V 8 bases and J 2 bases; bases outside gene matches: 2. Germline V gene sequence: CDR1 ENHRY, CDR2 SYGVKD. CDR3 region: CAIRTSGGQETQYF. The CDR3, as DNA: TGTGCCATCCGGACTAGCGGGGGACAAGAGACCCAGTACTTC.

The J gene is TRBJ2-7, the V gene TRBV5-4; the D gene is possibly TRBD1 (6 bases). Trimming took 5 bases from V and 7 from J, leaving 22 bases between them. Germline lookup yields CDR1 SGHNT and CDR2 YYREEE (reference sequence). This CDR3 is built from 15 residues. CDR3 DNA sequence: TGTGCCAGCAGTACACCCGTAGGGGGAGCTCAAGAGCAGTACTTC. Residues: CASSTPVGGAQEQYF.

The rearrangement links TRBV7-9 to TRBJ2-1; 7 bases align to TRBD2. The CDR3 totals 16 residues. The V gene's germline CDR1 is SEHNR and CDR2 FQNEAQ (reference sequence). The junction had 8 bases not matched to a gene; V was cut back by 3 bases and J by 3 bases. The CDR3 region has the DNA TGTGCCAGCAGCTTCGGGCGCGGGAGATTCTACAATGAGCAGTTCTTC. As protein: CASSFGRGRFYNEQFF.